The rows below give T cell receptor beta chains drawn from one sample of a study of cytomegalovirus exposure and HLA in healthy donors. The method was immunoSEQ multiplex PCR; TCRdb's version includes in-frame clones alone and lacks a portion of them. This sample has 200,000 to 250,000 clones, with over 75% found just once. The material sequenced was PBMCs. These TCRs come from a young woman in good health and CMV-seropositive. Each CDR3 is given without its conserved first and last residue.

CDR3: SVEGVEDTYGYT; J: TRBJ1-2; V: TRBV29-1
CDR3: ASRAGTGSTYEQY; J: TRBJ2-7; V: TRBV5-1
CDR3: ASSLTGENYGYT; J: TRBJ1-2; V: TRBV28
CDR3: ASSRGYEQY; J: TRBJ2-7; V: TRBV25-1
CDR3: ASSLASGSSYEQF; J: TRBJ2-1; V: TRBV9
CDR3: ASSLSRANTGELF; J: TRBJ2-2; V: TRBV27
CDR3: ASSAPDRGYNEQF; J: TRBJ2-1; V: TRBV7-9
CDR3: ASSLSGGSGSEQY; J: TRBJ2-7; V: TRBV4-1
CDR3: ASSKGPRETQY; J: TRBJ2-5; V: TRBV21-1
CDR3: ASSLSNRVRVYEQY; J: TRBJ2-7; V: TRBV28
CDR3: ASSTGKNTEAF; J: TRBJ1-1; V: TRBV10-1
CDR3: ASPRTENSGANVLT; J: TRBJ2-6; V: TRBV2
CDR3: ASSLLRGWSEKLF; J: TRBJ1-4; V: TRBV28
CDR3: ASRETGTAF; J: TRBJ1-1; V: TRBV28
CDR3: ASKGGSGGQTLEQF; J: TRBJ2-1; V: TRBV25-1
CDR3: ASSWDRFSTGELF; J: TRBJ2-2; V: TRBV7-7
CDR3: ASRGGHEQF; J: TRBJ2-1; V: TRBV28
CDR3: ASSWTVNTEAF; J: TRBJ1-1; V: TRBV7-9
CDR3: ASSDPGRSSYEQY; J: TRBJ2-7; V: TRBV2
CDR3: ASSLWTGRYGYT; J: TRBJ1-2; V: TRBV28
CDR3: ASSGGSVSSYNEQF; J: TRBJ2-1; V: TRBV5-1
CDR3: ASSSPGQGIYNEQF; J: TRBJ2-1; V: TRBV5-1
CDR3: ASSPGVQGSTIY; J: TRBJ1-3; V: TRBV9
CDR3: ASSYGTVRETQY; J: TRBJ2-5; V: TRBV5-6
CDR3: AWSRSGGERGYT; J: TRBJ1-2; V: TRBV30
CDR3: ASSPRQSNYGYT; J: TRBJ1-2; V: TRBV18
CDR3: ASSDTRQAEQY; J: TRBJ2-7; V: TRBV6-1
CDR3: ASTGYRGATGELF; J: TRBJ2-2; V: TRBV6-5
CDR3: AWVGFRTGAFMNTEAF; J: TRBJ1-1; V: TRBV30
CDR3: ASSLPSGCEDWGYGYT; J: TRBJ1-2; V: TRBV7-6
CDR3: ASSVTAFEGYT; J: TRBJ1-2; V: TRBV2
CDR3: ASSELGGPRLRNQPQH; J: TRBJ1-5; V: TRBV10-1
CDR3: ASSEWREFSGELF; J: TRBJ2-2; V: TRBV6-1
CDR3: ASSLNNWQLNTEAF; J: TRBJ1-1; V: TRBV5-6
CDR3: ASSLGPGAGVYEQF; J: TRBJ2-1; V: TRBV5-4
CDR3: ASRSGTETYEQY; J: TRBJ2-7; V: TRBV6-5
CDR3: ASSGGTVQETQY; J: TRBJ2-5; V: TRBV6-5
CDR3: ASSLAPTGNYGYT; J: TRBJ1-2; V: TRBV28
CDR3: AISRQGPSGNTIY; J: TRBJ1-3; V: TRBV10-3
CDR3: ASSFEGRAQF; J: TRBJ2-1; V: TRBV7-9
CDR3: ASSTSLAAVQETQY; J: TRBJ2-5; V: TRBV27
CDR3: ASSLIFTDRAFKGYT; J: TRBJ1-2; V: TRBV28
CDR3: ASSSRVLRQSNQPQH; J: TRBJ1-5; V: TRBV27
CDR3: ASRADRQIRETQY; J: TRBJ2-5; V: TRBV10-2
CDR3: ASSLVPGGYQPQH; J: TRBJ1-5; V: TRBV11-2
CDR3: ATSGREGKNYGYT; J: TRBJ1-2; V: TRBV15
CDR3: ASSFPGTSGYEQY; J: TRBJ2-7; V: TRBV28
CDR3: ASSLAQNYGYT; J: TRBJ1-2; V: TRBV28